This passage covers 23 T cell receptor beta chains from one sample sequenced in a study of shared clonotypes between healthy human individuals (dated by TCRdb to 2020 to 2021). Libraries were made using the immunoSEQ multiplex PCR assay. The source is immuneACCESS, and TCRdb retained only in-frame sequences with V and J called. Part of the clones is not carried over; for the studies checked, unresolved V genes explain less than half of this, and the remainder is unexplained. In this sample the table shows 490,000 or so clones, around three quarters of which occur a single time. The top ten hold 9.5% to 15% of the sample. The sequencing input was PBMCs. All receptors derive from a woman between 40 and 50 years old in good health. Some clones in this sample may be carry-over from other donors' samples.

The chain links TRBV30 to TRBJ1-2; no reliable D call. The CDR3 consists of 15 residues. Trimming stripped 0 bases from V and 0 bases from J, with 11 bases between. CDR1 and CDR2 from the germline V gene are GTSNPN and SVGIG (reference sequence). As DNA, the CDR3 is TGTGCCTGGAGTGTACGGCGAAAAACTAACTATGGCTACACCTTC. Translating it yields CAWSVRRKTNYGYTF.

The table lists this clone with a few counts. The rearrangement uses TRBV10-3 and TRBJ1-2; TRBD1 matches at 7 bases. Germline CDR1 is ENHRY and CDR2 is SYGVKD. The CDR3 runs 14 residues. Trimming took 3 bases from V and 4 from J; bases not matched to a gene: 5. DNA of the CDR3: TGTGCCATCAGTGAATCCGGGACAGCCTATGGCTACACCTTC. It encodes CAISESGTAYGYTF.

A few counts support this clone. This rearrangement joins TRBV6-5 to TRBJ1-5; D uncertain. Trimming took off 8 bases at V and 5 bases at J, with 13 bases between the two ends. The germline V gene encodes CDR1 MNHEY and CDR2 SVGAGI. The CDR3 runs to 13 residues. CDR3 in DNA: TGTGCCAGCGGCGCAGGCAGGTATCAGCCCCAGCATTTT. It yields the protein CASGAGRYQPQHF.

The genes are TRBV5-4 and TRBJ2-7, with 14 nucleotides matching TRBD2. This CDR3 comprises 16 residues. Losses at the gene ends were 4 bases for V and 4 bases for J; bases not matched to a gene: 7. Germline assignment: CDR1 SGHNT and CDR2 YYREEE (reference sequence). DNA for the CDR3: TGTGCCAGCAGCCTACCGGGACTAGCGGGAGTATACGAGCAGTACTTC. The encoded protein is CASSLPGLAGVYEQYF. Based on the CDR3 plus reference TRBV5-4 and TRBJ2-7, the full variable domain is ETGVTQSPTHLIKTRGQQVTLRCSSQSGHNTVSWYQQALGQGPQFIFQYYREEENGRGNFPPRFSGLQFPNYSSELNVNALELDDSALYLCASSLPGLAGVYEQYFGPGTRLTVT.

As to this clone: This may arise from a read error, as a much more abundant clone is one base away. The chain uses TRBV6-1 and TRBJ2-7; 10 bases agree with TRBD2. This CDR3 is 16 amino acids long. With 8 bases clipped from V and 8 bases from J, the junction kept 18 bases outside the gene matches. The germline V gene encodes CDR1 MNHNS and CDR2 SASEGT. The CDR3: CASGGVKASGSIKQYF. The CDR3 region has the DNA TGTGCCAGCGGTGGTGTAAAGGCTAGCGGGAGTATTAAGCAGTACTTC.

A note on this clone: Given a far larger clone just one base away, this is likely a sequencing read error. This sequence joins TRBV28 and TRBJ2-2, with D uncertain. This CDR3 is built from 15 residues. Looked up from germline, CDR1 is MDHEN and CDR2 is SYDVKM. V was cut by 5 bases and J by 4 bases, with 14 bases left in between. DNA for the CDR3: TGTGCCAGCAGTCTTCGGAAAGGGTTCACCGGGGAGCTGTTTTTT. This translates into CASSLRKGFTGELFF.

V is TRBV27 and J is TRBJ2-1; the D is unclear. V was trimmed by 7 bases and J by 0 bases, leaving 16 bases between them. The CDR3 spans 16 residues. Germline assignment: CDR1 MNHEY and CDR2 SMNVEV (reference sequence). The CDR3 here is CASTRVGASSYNEQFF. CDR3 nucleotide sequence: TGTGCCAGCACCAGAGTTGGCGCCAGCTCCTACAATGAGCAGTTCTTC.

This clone appeared a single time. The chain joins TRBV5-1 to TRBJ2-2; TRBD2 agrees at 11 bases. The V segment lost 0 bases and the J segment 8 bases; nucleotides outside the gene matches: 12. CDR1 is SGHRS, CDR2 YFSETQ, per germline. This CDR3 is 18 amino acids long. The CDR3 here is CASSLAGLAGGPWGELFF. CDR3 nucleotides: TGCGCCAGCAGCTTGGCCGGCCTAGCGGGAGGACCCTGGGGGGAGCTGTTTTTT.

The chain joins TRBV7-2 to TRBJ1-4; no definite D call. Trimming stripped 2 bases from V and 7 bases from J, with 8 bases between. CDR3 length: 13 amino acids. CDR1 and CDR2 from the germline V gene are SGHTA and FQGNSA. The CDR3 coding sequence is TGTGCCAGCAGCTTATCCTATGGTGAAAAACTGTTTTTT. The encoded protein is CASSLSYGEKLFF.

The genes are TRBV10-3 and TRBJ2-1; 13 nucleotides match TRBD2. With V trimmed by 7 bases and J by 6 bases, 6 bases remained unmatched. There are 15 residues in the CDR3. From germline, CDR1 is ENHRY and CDR2 SYGVKD. The CDR3: CAINLGTSGTNEQFF. CDR3 nucleotide sequence: TGTGCCATCAACCTAGGGACTAGCGGGACCAATGAGCAGTTCTTC.

Remarks on this clone: This likely came from a read error, as a far larger clone is one base away. The chain combines TRBV20-1 with TRBJ2-4; D assignment may be TRBD1 or TRBD2 (5 bases each). Germline CDR1 and CDR2: DFQATT and SNEGSKA (reference sequence). The CDR3 is 11 amino acids. In nucleotides, the CDR3 is TGCGGTGCCAGGTCCGGGACCATTCAGTACTTC. The encoded protein is CGARSGTIQYF.

The chain joins TRBV7-2 to TRBJ2-7; no definite D call. CDR1 and CDR2 (germline): SGHTA, FQGNSA. The CDR3 covers 13 residues. V shed 6 bases and J shed 1 base, with 10 bases lying between them. The CDR3 region has the DNA TGTGCCAGCAGTGAATACGCATCCTACGAGCAGTACTTC. Residues: CASSEYASYEQYF.

The J gene is TRBJ2-3, the V gene TRBV7-3, with TRBD2 matching 16 bases. Germline assignment: CDR1 SGHTA and CDR2 FQGTGA. The CDR3 runs to 19 residues. J was trimmed by 4 bases and V by 1 base; bases with no gene match: 8. CDR3 in amino acids: CASSLMGTSGRAGADTQYF. CDR3 nucleotide sequence: TGTGCCAGCAGCTTAATGGGGACTAGCGGGAGGGCCGGAGCAGATACGCAGTATTTT.

This sequence joins TRBV30 and TRBJ2-1, with 9 nucleotides matching TRBD1. The CDR3 is 12 residues long. Unmatched junction bases numbered 4, after V lost 5 bases and J lost 8 bases. Germline CDR1 reads GTSNPN; CDR2 reads SVGIG (reference sequence). This CDR3 is CAWATGGDEQFF. The CDR3, as DNA: TGTGCCTGGGCGACAGGGGGGGATGAGCAGTTCTTC.

This chain joins TRBV6-4 and TRBJ2-1; D may correspond to TRBD1 or TRBD2 (5 bases each). This CDR3 is 14 amino acids long. The V and J ends lost 4 bases and 1 base respectively, with 8 bases between them. Per germline, CDR1 MRHNA and CDR2 SNTAGT. CDR3: CASSGEGSYNEQFF. The CDR3 DNA reads TGTGCCAGCAGTGGTGAGGGGTCCTACAATGAGCAGTTCTTC.

The chain employs TRBV30 and TRBJ1-2; 8 nucleotides agree with TRBD1. The CDR3 length is 14 residues. Germline CDR1 GTSNPN, CDR2 SVGIG (reference sequence). Trimming took 0 bases from V and 3 from J; bases not matched to a gene: 3. The CDR3 sequence is CAWSVQGADYGYTF. The CDR3 nucleotides read TGTGCCTGGAGTGTCCAGGGGGCTGACTATGGCTACACCTTC.

This clone was observed at least ten times. The J gene is TRBJ1-5, the V gene TRBV7-7, with a weak D call TRBD1 (5 bases). CDR1 SSHAT and CDR2 FNYEAQ come from the germline V gene (reference sequence). The CDR3 sequence is 16 residues long. The V end lost 5 bases, the J end lost 5 bases, and 19 bases lay between the germline ends. The CDR3 is CASSVTQVIGDQPQHF. CDR3 DNA: TGTGCCAGCAGCGTTACACAGGTAATCGGGGATCAGCCCCAGCATTTT.

The gene calls are TRBV27 and TRBJ2-7, with TRBD2 identical over 14 bases. V was pared by 3 bases and J by 4 bases, with 5 bases of the junction left unmatched. Germline values: CDR1 MNHEY, CDR2 SMNVEV (reference sequence). There are 16 residues in the CDR3. The CDR3, as DNA: TGTGCCAGCAGTTTGGGGACTAGCGGGAGCTCTTACGAGCAGTACTTC. Protein: CASSLGTSGSSYEQYF.

This clone was observed many times. The chain recombines TRBV28 with TRBJ2-7, with 9 nucleotides matching TRBD2. Germline loops: CDR1 MDHEN, CDR2 SYDVKM. The CDR3 runs to 15 residues. J lost 3 bases, V lost 3 bases, and 6 bases had no gene match. CDR3 loop: CASSLEPTSGYEQYF. The CDR3 region has the DNA TGTGCCAGCAGTTTGGAACCGACTAGCGGCTACGAGCAGTACTTC. Looking up the rest from reference TRBV28 and TRBJ2-7 gives the full variable domain: DVKVTQSSRYLVKRTGEKVFLECVQDMDHENMFWYRQDPGLGLRLIYFSYDVKMKEKGDIPEGYSVSREKKERFSLILESASTNQTSMYLCASSLEPTSGYEQYFGPGTRLTVT.

This clone occurred many times. This chain links TRBV13 with TRBJ2-1, with D possibly TRBD2 on 6 matching bases. CDR1 is PRHDT, CDR2 FYEKMQ, per germline (reference sequence). V was pared by 5 bases and J by 0 bases, with 20 bases between. This CDR3 is 18 amino acids long. CDR3 sequence (DNA): TGTGCCAGCAGCCAGGGACTCGTCGAGCCCTCCTCCTACAATGAGCAGTTCTTC. It translates to CASSQGLVEPSSYNEQFF.

CDR3 protein: CASSQDSGAYNEQFF. The DNA of the CDR3 is TGCGCCAGCAGCCAAGACTCAGGGGCGTACAATGAGCAGTTCTTC. The chain carries TRBV4-1 and TRBJ2-1, with D possibly matching TRBD1 (6 bases). V was shortened by 0 bases and J by 4 bases, with 10 bases between the two germline ends. This CDR3 contains 15 residues. Germline V gives CDR1 MGHRA, CDR2 YSYEKL.

The table lists this clone with a count of one. This sequence joins TRBV7-8 and TRBJ1-3, with TRBD1 as a possible D gene (5 bases). The V gene's germline CDR1 is SGHVS and CDR2 FQNEAQ. The CDR3 covers 14 residues. V lost 5 bases, J lost 3 bases, and 11 bases lay in between. CDR3 sequence: CASSPRTFGNTIYF. Written as DNA, the CDR3 is TGTGCCAGCAGCCCACGGACATTTGGAAACACCATATATTTT.

The V and J genes are TRBV11-2 and TRBJ2-5, with 7 positions matching TRBD2. The CDR3 has 14 amino acids. CDR1 is SGHAT, CDR2 FQNNGV, per germline. Unmatched junction bases numbered 1, after V lost 0 bases and J lost 3 bases. The DNA of the CDR3 is TGTGCCAGCAGCTTAGAGCTAGCGGAAGAGACCCAGTACTTC. Residues: CASSLELAEETQYF.